The rows below give T cell receptor beta chains drawn from one sample of a study of Ad26.COV2.S vaccination and SARS-CoV-2 variants. Assay used: immunoSEQ multiplex PCR; TCRdb lists only in-frame clones, some missing. The table records 360,000 or so clones, 87% of them present only once. The specimen was peripheral blood, collected in a trial of Ad26.COV2.S vaccine versus placebo. Source of these receptors: a person aged 18-60 years who received the Ad26.COV2.S COVID-19 vaccine or a placebo. CDR3s include the opening cysteine and the closing phenylalanine or tryptophan. Each record gives: V gene, D gene, clone size, J gene, CDR3 protein, CDR3 DNA. A D gene is named only where the DNA matches it firmly. The size field is filled for only some rows; it gives once, few, many or a size class.

V gene: TRBV2
D gene: -
clone size: -
J gene: TRBJ2-4
CDR3 protein: CASSEVGHTKNIQYF
CDR3 DNA: TGTGCCAGCAGTGAAGTAGGACACACCAAAAACATTCAGTACTTC

V gene: TRBV7-9
D gene: -
clone size: -
J gene: TRBJ1-1
CDR3 protein: CASSLARAGNFEAFF
CDR3 DNA: TGTGCCAGCAGCTTAGCCCGGGCAGGGAACTTTGAAGCTTTCTTT

V gene: TRBV7-8
D gene: TRBD1
clone size: -
J gene: TRBJ2-3
CDR3 protein: CASSPRQGPDTQYF
CDR3 DNA: TGTGCCAGCAGCCCCCGACAGGGCCCAGATACGCAGTATTTT

V gene: TRBV12-3/TRBV12-4
D gene: TRBD1
clone size: -
J gene: TRBJ1-1
CDR3 protein: CASTPRDRVDAFF
CDR3 DNA: TGTGCCAGCACCCCCCGGGACAGGGTCGACGCTTTCTTT

V gene: TRBV6-5
D gene: -
clone size: -
J gene: TRBJ2-7
CDR3 protein: CASSYSNIPYEQYF
CDR3 DNA: TGTGCCAGCAGTTACTCGAACATTCCCTACGAGCAGTACTTC

V gene: TRBV30
D gene: -
clone size: -
J gene: TRBJ1-5
CDR3 protein: CAWSVYLGHKLNQPQHF
CDR3 DNA: TGTGCCTGGAGTGTATATTTGGGACACAAGCTAAATCAGCCCCAGCATTTT

V gene: TRBV19
D gene: -
clone size: -
J gene: TRBJ1-6
CDR3 protein: CASSGSITSSYNSPLHF
CDR3 DNA: TGTGCCAGTAGTGGTTCCATAACCAGCTCCTATAATTCACCCCTCCACTTT

V gene: TRBV4-2
D gene: -
clone size: few
J gene: TRBJ2-1
CDR3 protein: CASSQDGGAHNEQFF
CDR3 DNA: TGTGCCAGCAGCCAAGATGGGGGGGCCCACAATGAGCAGTTCTTC

V gene: TRBV5-6
D gene: -
clone size: -
J gene: TRBJ1-1
CDR3 protein: CASSLEGLPNTEAFF
CDR3 DNA: TGTGCCAGCAGCTTGGAGGGACTGCCGAACACTGAAGCTTTCTTT

V gene: TRBV5-1
D gene: TRBD1
clone size: -
J gene: TRBJ2-7
CDR3 protein: CASSLGGRGSYEQYF
CDR3 DNA: TGCGCCAGCAGCTTGGGAGGCAGGGGGTCCTACGAGCAGTACTTC

V gene: TRBV7-9
D gene: -
clone size: -
J gene: TRBJ2-1
CDR3 protein: CASNHWQGDLNEQFF
CDR3 DNA: TGTGCCAGCAACCACTGGCAGGGAGACCTTAATGAGCAGTTCTTC

V gene: TRBV12-1
D gene: -
clone size: -
J gene: TRBJ2-2
CDR3 protein: CASSAPKAGADTGELFF
CDR3 DNA: TGTGCCAGCAGCGCACCCAAGGCAGGCGCGGATACCGGGGAGCTGTTTTTT

V gene: TRBV9
D gene: -
clone size: -
J gene: TRBJ2-1
CDR3 protein: CASRPGGSSYNEQFF
CDR3 DNA: TGTGCCAGCAGACCTGGAGGTAGCTCCTACAATGAGCAGTTCTTC

V gene: TRBV14
D gene: TRBD1
clone size: -
J gene: TRBJ1-1
CDR3 protein: CASSMRQGPTEAFF
CDR3 DNA: TGTGCCAGCAGCATGAGACAGGGCCCCACTGAAGCTTTCTTT

V gene: TRBV11-2
D gene: TRBD1
clone size: once
J gene: TRBJ2-1
CDR3 protein: CASSMGQGANNEQFF
CDR3 DNA: TGTGCCAGCAGCATGGGACAGGGGGCGAATAATGAGCAGTTCTTC

V gene: TRBV4-2
D gene: TRBD1
clone size: few
J gene: TRBJ2-7
CDR3 protein: CASSPPGTGHYEQYF
CDR3 DNA: TGTGCCAGCAGCCCCCCCGGGACAGGCCACTACGAGCAGTACTTC

V gene: TRBV27
D gene: TRBD1
clone size: -
J gene: TRBJ1-6
CDR3 protein: CASSKGQGNSPLHF
CDR3 DNA: TGTGCCAGCAGCAAGGGACAGGGCAATTCACCCCTCCACTTT

V gene: TRBV5-5
D gene: -
clone size: once
J gene: TRBJ2-1
CDR3 protein: CASSLEVLGSYNEQFF
CDR3 DNA: TGTGCCAGCAGCTTGGAGGTTCTTGGTTCCTACAATGAGCAGTTCTTC

V gene: TRBV5-1
D gene: TRBD2
clone size: -
J gene: TRBJ2-1
CDR3 protein: CASRQSGGAYNEQFF
CDR3 DNA: TGCGCCAGCAGGCAAAGCGGGGGGGCCTACAATGAGCAGTTCTTC

V gene: TRBV25-1
D gene: -
clone size: -
J gene: TRBJ2-1
CDR3 protein: CASSEGDRLGHFF
CDR3 DNA: TGTGCCAGCAGTGAGGGGGACCGCCTAGGACACTTCTTC

V gene: TRBV5-4
D gene: TRBD2
clone size: -
J gene: TRBJ2-1
CDR3 protein: CASSLPGGGGHNEQFF
CDR3 DNA: TGTGCCAGCAGCTTGCCTGGCGGGGGGGGCCACAATGAGCAGTTCTTC

V gene: TRBV4-3
D gene: -
clone size: -
J gene: TRBJ2-7
CDR3 protein: CASSQDSGSYEQYF
CDR3 DNA: TGCGCCAGCAGCCAAGATTCCGGCTCCTACGAGCAGTACTTC

V gene: TRBV4-3
D gene: -
clone size: -
J gene: TRBJ2-7
CDR3 protein: CASSQEGRGRNEQYF
CDR3 DNA: TGCGCCAGCAGCCAAGAGGGGAGGGGGCGTAACGAGCAGTACTTC

V gene: TRBV7-9
D gene: -
clone size: few
J gene: TRBJ2-7
CDR3 protein: CASSLRTKTYEQYF
CDR3 DNA: TGTGCCAGCAGCTTAAGGACCAAAACCTACGAGCAGTACTTC

V gene: TRBV7-9
D gene: TRBD1
clone size: -
J gene: TRBJ2-7
CDR3 protein: CASSPTTPDRGRVDEQYF
CDR3 DNA: TGTGCCAGCAGCCCAACTACGCCGGACAGGGGGCGGGTGGACGAGCAGTACTTC

V gene: TRBV3-1/TRBV3-2
D gene: -
clone size: -
J gene: TRBJ2-2
CDR3 protein: CASSHGPGELFF
CDR3 DNA: TGTGCCAGCAGCCATGGACCCGGGGAGCTGTTTTTT

V gene: TRBV5-1
D gene: -
clone size: -
J gene: TRBJ1-2
CDR3 protein: CASSFQENYGYTF
CDR3 DNA: TGCGCCAGCAGCTTTCAGGAGAACTATGGCTACACCTTC

V gene: TRBV7-8
D gene: TRBD1
clone size: -
J gene: TRBJ1-2
CDR3 protein: CASSNLGQGADYGYTF
CDR3 DNA: TGTGCCAGCAGCAACTTGGGACAGGGGGCTGACTATGGCTACACCTTC

V gene: TRBV7-2
D gene: -
clone size: -
J gene: TRBJ2-7
CDR3 protein: CASSKGKGSYEQYF
CDR3 DNA: TGTGCCAGCAGCAAGGGGAAAGGGAGCTACGAGCAGTACTTC

V gene: TRBV12-3/TRBV12-4
D gene: -
clone size: -
J gene: TRBJ1-5
CDR3 protein: CASSKDSNQPQHF
CDR3 DNA: TGTGCCAGCAGTAAGGATAGCAATCAGCCCCAGCATTTT

V gene: TRBV4-2
D gene: -
clone size: -
J gene: TRBJ2-7
CDR3 protein: CASRLAGGSSYEQYF
CDR3 DNA: TGTGCCAGCAGGCTCGCGGGCGGTAGCTCCTACGAGCAGTACTTC

V gene: TRBV27
D gene: TRBD1
clone size: -
J gene: TRBJ1-6
CDR3 protein: CASRTLGGRDSPLHF
CDR3 DNA: TGTGCCAGCAGAACCTTAGGGGGCAGGGATTCACCCCTCCACTTT

V gene: TRBV2
D gene: TRBD1
clone size: -
J gene: TRBJ2-2
CDR3 protein: CARGTATNTGELFF
CDR3 DNA: TGTGCCAGGGGGACAGCCACGAACACCGGGGAGCTGTTTTTT

V gene: TRBV10-2
D gene: -
clone size: once
J gene: TRBJ1-1
CDR3 protein: CASSTRADTEAFF
CDR3 DNA: TGCGCCAGCAGCACAAGGGCGGACACTGAAGCTTTCTTT

V gene: TRBV19
D gene: -
clone size: -
J gene: TRBJ1-5
CDR3 protein: CASSPGLWGNQPQHF
CDR3 DNA: TGTGCCAGTAGTCCAGGCCTTTGGGGCAATCAGCCCCAGCATTTT

V gene: TRBV6-1
D gene: -
clone size: -
J gene: TRBJ2-7
CDR3 protein: CASSEFKSYEQYF
CDR3 DNA: TGTGCCAGCAGTGAATTTAAATCCTACGAGCAGTACTTC

V gene: TRBV7-9
D gene: TRBD1
clone size: -
J gene: TRBJ1-1
CDR3 protein: CASSLDQGGRAEAFF
CDR3 DNA: TGTGCCAGCAGCTTAGATCAGGGGGGCAGGGCTGAAGCTTTCTTT

V gene: TRBV15
D gene: -
clone size: -
J gene: TRBJ1-2
CDR3 protein: CATSRESRQGGGYTF
CDR3 DNA: TGTGCCACCAGCAGAGAATCGAGGCAGGGTGGGGGCTACACCTTC

V gene: TRBV5-6
D gene: TRBD2
clone size: -
J gene: TRBJ2-1
CDR3 protein: CASSLWTSSYNEQFF
CDR3 DNA: TGTGCCAGCAGCTTGTGGACTAGCTCCTACAATGAGCAGTTCTTC

V gene: TRBV19
D gene: -
clone size: once
J gene: TRBJ2-1
CDR3 protein: CASSMWGGAIDEQFF
CDR3 DNA: TGTGCCAGTAGTATGTGGGGCGGGGCGATCGATGAGCAGTTCTTC

V gene: TRBV21-1
D gene: -
clone size: -
J gene: TRBJ1-2
CDR3 protein: CASSKRGQISNYGYTF
CDR3 DNA: TGTGCCAGCAGCAAAAGGGGACAGATATCTAACTATGGCTACACCTTC

V gene: TRBV28
D gene: -
clone size: -
J gene: TRBJ1-5
CDR3 protein: CASSLGQSNQPQHF
CDR3 DNA: TGTGCCAGCAGTTTAGGGCAGTCGAATCAGCCCCAGCATTTT

V gene: TRBV12-5
D gene: -
clone size: -
J gene: TRBJ1-3
CDR3 protein: CASGLGSGNTIYF
CDR3 DNA: TGTGCTAGTGGTTTGGGCTCTGGAAACACCATATATTTT

V gene: TRBV30
D gene: TRBD1
clone size: few
J gene: TRBJ1-6
CDR3 protein: CARSVQGTGNSPLHF
CDR3 DNA: TGTGCCCGGAGTGTCCAGGGGACAGGAAATTCACCCCTCCACTTT

V gene: TRBV3-1/TRBV3-2
D gene: -
clone size: once
J gene: TRBJ1-1
CDR3 protein: CATSGEATEAFF
CDR3 DNA: TGTGCCACCTCAGGGGAGGCCACTGAAGCTTTCTTT

V gene: TRBV7-9
D gene: TRBD1
clone size: -
J gene: TRBJ2-6
CDR3 protein: CASSRTGATSGANVLTF
CDR3 DNA: TGTGCCAGCAGCCGAACAGGGGCGACCTCTGGGGCCAACGTCCTGACTTTC

V gene: TRBV11-1
D gene: -
clone size: -
J gene: TRBJ1-1
CDR3 protein: CASSLASGAEAFF
CDR3 DNA: TGTGCCAGCAGCTTAGCGTCTGGGGCTGAAGCTTTCTTT

V gene: TRBV12-5
D gene: TRBD2
clone size: few
J gene: TRBJ2-7
CDR3 protein: CASGSINSGGTYEQYF
CDR3 DNA: TGTGCTAGTGGTTCGATTAATAGCGGGGGTACCTACGAGCAGTACTTC

V gene: TRBV21-1
D gene: -
clone size: few
J gene: TRBJ2-7
CDR3 protein: CASSKGRDRLTGEQYF
CDR3 DNA: TGTGCCAGCAGCAAAGGTCGGGACAGGCTAACGGGGGAGCAGTACTTC

V gene: TRBV28
D gene: -
clone size: -
J gene: TRBJ2-7
CDR3 protein: CASSLRALHEQYF
CDR3 DNA: TGTGCCAGCAGCCTCAGGGCTCTCCACGAGCAGTACTTC

V gene: TRBV20-1
D gene: -
clone size: -
J gene: TRBJ2-7
CDR3 protein: CSASDQTTYEQYF
CDR3 DNA: TGCAGTGCTAGTGATCAAACAACCTACGAGCAGTACTTC

V gene: TRBV6-5
D gene: TRBD2
clone size: -
J gene: TRBJ2-7
CDR3 protein: CASSPGLVVGEQYF
CDR3 DNA: TGTGCCAGCAGCCCCGGACTAGTTGTGGGCGAGCAGTACTTC

V gene: TRBV19
D gene: -
clone size: -
J gene: TRBJ2-7
CDR3 protein: CASSIGGYEQYF
CDR3 DNA: TGTGCCAGTAGTATAGGGGGCTACGAGCAGTACTTC

V gene: TRBV9
D gene: TRBD1
clone size: -
J gene: TRBJ2-2
CDR3 protein: CASRMGQGNTGELFF
CDR3 DNA: TGTGCCAGCAGAATGGGACAGGGGAACACCGGGGAGCTGTTTTTT

V gene: TRBV9
D gene: -
clone size: -
J gene: TRBJ1-4
CDR3 protein: CASSPRQGSNEKLFF
CDR3 DNA: TGTGCCAGCAGCCCCCGTCAGGGGTCTAATGAAAAACTGTTTTTT